The source of this T cell receptor (beta chain) is a study of siplizumab effects on memory and regulatory T cells. Points from the study as a whole: Greater diversity than memory cells seemed evident in naive T cells, which also appeared to be major alloresponse contributors.

Only in-frame clones appear in the TCRdb table, and some are missing; sequencing was by immunoSEQ multiplex PCR. The table includes about 120,000 clones, approximately 94% detected once. From germline, CDR1 is SQVTM and CDR2 ANQGSEA. V lost 5 bases, J lost 5 bases, and 9 bases lay in between. CDR3 size: 11 residues. In the case of this clone: Its antigen is currently unknown.

The chain is built from TRBV29-1 and TRBJ2-5; D gene unclear. Material for sequencing was non-Treg CD4+ T cells sorted from blood. The source is a human donor in good health. Here the CDR3 reads CSVRNRETQYF. CDR3 DNA sequence: TGCAGCGTTAGAAATAGGGAGACCCAGTACTTC.